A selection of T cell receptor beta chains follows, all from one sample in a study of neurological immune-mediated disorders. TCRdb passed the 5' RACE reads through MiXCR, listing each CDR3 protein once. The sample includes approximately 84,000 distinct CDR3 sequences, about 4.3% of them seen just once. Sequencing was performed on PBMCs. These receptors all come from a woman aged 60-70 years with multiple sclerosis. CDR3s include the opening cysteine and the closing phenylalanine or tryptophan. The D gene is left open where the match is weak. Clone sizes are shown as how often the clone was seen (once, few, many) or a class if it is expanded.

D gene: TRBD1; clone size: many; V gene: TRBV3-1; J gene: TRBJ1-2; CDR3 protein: CASSRWTGGSGYTF; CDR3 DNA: TGTGCCAGCAGCCGTTGGACAGGGGGCTCTGGCTACACCTTC
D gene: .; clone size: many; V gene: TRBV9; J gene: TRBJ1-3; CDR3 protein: CASSWEGATGNTIYF; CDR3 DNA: TGTGCCAGCAGCTGGGAAGGGGCCACTGGAAACACCATATATTTT
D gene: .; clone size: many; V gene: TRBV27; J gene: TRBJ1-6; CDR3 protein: CASSLPTGGGAESPLHF; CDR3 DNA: TGTGCCAGCAGTTTACCGACCGGGGGGGGGGCTGAATCACCCCTCCACTTT
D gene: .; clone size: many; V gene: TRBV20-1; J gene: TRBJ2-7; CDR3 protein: CSAKVAPRGQVYEQYF; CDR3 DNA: TGCAGTGCGAAGGTGGCCCCACGGGGGCAGGTCTACGAGCAGTACTTC
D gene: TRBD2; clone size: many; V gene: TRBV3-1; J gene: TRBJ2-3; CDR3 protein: CASSQLAGASTDTQYF; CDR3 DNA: TGTGCCAGCAGCCAACTAGCGGGGGCTAGCACAGATACGCAGTATTTT
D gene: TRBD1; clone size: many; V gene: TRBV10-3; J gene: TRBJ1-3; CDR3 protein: CAISRTGVDTIYF; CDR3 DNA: TGTGCCATCAGCCGGACAGGGGTAGACACCATATATTTT
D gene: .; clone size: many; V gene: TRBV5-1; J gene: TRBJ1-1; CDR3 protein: CASSLDGGGNTEAFF; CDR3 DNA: TGCGCCAGCAGCTTGGACGGGGGCGGGAACACTGAAGCTTTCTTT
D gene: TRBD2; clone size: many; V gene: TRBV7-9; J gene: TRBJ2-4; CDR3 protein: CASSRRGGLHLAKNIQYF; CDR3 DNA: TGTGCCAGCAGCCGCCGCGGGGGACTCCATCTAGCCAAAAACATTCAGTACTTC
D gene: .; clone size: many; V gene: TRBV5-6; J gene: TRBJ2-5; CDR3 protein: CASSWGRGLQETQYF; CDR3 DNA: TGTGCCAGCAGCTGGGGGCGAGGCCTCCAAGAGACCCAGTACTTC
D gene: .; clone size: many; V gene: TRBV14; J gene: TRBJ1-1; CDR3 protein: CASSQSTGMYTEAFF; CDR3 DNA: TGTGCCAGCAGCCAATCCACGGGGATGTACACTGAAGCTTTCTTT
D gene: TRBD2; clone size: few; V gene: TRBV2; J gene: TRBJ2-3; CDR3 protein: CATRTTSADTQYF; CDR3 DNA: TGTGCCACCCGAACGACTAGCGCAGATACGCAGTATTTT
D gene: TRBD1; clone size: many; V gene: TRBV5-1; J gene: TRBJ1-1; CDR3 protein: CASSSDQGASAEAFF; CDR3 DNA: TGCGCCAGCAGCTCGGACCAGGGGGCGAGCGCTGAAGCTTTCTTT
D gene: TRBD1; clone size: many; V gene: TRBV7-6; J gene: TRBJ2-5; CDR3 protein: CASSPNGQGLRETQYF; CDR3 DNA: TGTGCCAGCAGCCCCAATGGACAGGGGCTAAGAGAGACCCAGTACTTC
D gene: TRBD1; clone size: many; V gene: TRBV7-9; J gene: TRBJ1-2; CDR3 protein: CASSFDAGTAGYTF; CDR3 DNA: TGTGCCAGCAGCTTCGACGCCGGGACAGCCGGCTACACCTTC
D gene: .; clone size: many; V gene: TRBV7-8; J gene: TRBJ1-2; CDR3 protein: CASSFSDYEGYTF; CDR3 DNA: TGTGCCAGCAGCTTCTCGGACTATGAAGGCTACACCTTC
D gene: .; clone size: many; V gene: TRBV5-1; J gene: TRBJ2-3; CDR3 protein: CASSFSGPSTDTQYF; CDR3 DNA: TGCGCCAGCAGCTTTTCAGGGCCTAGCACAGATACGCAGTATTTT
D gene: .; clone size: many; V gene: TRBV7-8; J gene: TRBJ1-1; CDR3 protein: CASSPPSRGANTEAFF; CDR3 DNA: TGTGCCAGCAGCCCCCCGAGTCGGGGTGCGAACACTGAAGCTTTCTTT
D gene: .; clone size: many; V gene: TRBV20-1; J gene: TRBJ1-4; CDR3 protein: CSAQRGGASNEKLFF; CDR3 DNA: TGCAGTGCCCAAAGGGGTGGGGCATCTAATGAAAAACTGTTTTTT
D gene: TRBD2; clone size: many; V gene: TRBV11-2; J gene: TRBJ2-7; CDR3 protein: CASSVRGTSVYEQYF; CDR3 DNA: TGTGCCAGCAGCGTTCGCGGGACTAGCGTCTACGAGCAGTACTTC
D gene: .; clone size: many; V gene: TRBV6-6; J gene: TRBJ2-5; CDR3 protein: CASRYRQKETQYF; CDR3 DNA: TGTGCCAGCAGATATCGACAGAAAGAGACCCAGTACTTC
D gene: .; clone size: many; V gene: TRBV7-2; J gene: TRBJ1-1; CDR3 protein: CASSPGRNTEAFF; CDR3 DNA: TGTGCCAGCAGCCCCGGGAGGAACACTGAAGCTTTCTTT
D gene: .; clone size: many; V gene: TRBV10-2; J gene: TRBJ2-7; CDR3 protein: CASSSGTYEQYF; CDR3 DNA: TGCGCCAGCTCCTCAGGGACCTACGAGCAGTACTTC
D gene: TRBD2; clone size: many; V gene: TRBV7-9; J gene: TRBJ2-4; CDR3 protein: CASSPQGGRAKNIQYF; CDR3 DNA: TGTGCCAGCAGCCCTCAGGGAGGGAGAGCCAAAAACATTCAGTACTTC
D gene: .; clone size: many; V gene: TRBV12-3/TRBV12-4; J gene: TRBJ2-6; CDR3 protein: CASSSGRTSGANVLTF; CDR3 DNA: TGTGCCAGCAGTTCCGGACGGACCTCTGGGGCCAACGTCCTGACTTTC
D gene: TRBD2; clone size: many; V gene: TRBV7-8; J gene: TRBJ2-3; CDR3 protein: CASSPGLATDTQYF; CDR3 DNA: TGTGCCAGCAGCCCGGGACTAGCTACAGATACGCAGTATTTT
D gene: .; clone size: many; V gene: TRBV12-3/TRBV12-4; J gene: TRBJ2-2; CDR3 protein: CASSLGGPNTGELFF; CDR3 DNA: TGTGCCAGCAGTTTAGGCGGGCCGAACACCGGGGAGCTGTTTTTT
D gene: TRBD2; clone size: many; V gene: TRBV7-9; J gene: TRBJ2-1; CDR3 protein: CASSLDGLGNNEQFF; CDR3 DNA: TGTGCCAGCAGCTTAGACGGACTAGGAAACAATGAGCAGTTCTTC
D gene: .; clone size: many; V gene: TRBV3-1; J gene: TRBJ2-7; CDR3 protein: CASSAKTASYEQYF; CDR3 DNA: TGTGCCAGCAGCGCAAAGACAGCCTCCTACGAGCAGTACTTC
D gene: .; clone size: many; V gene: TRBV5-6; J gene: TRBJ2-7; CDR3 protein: CASSWMGRTYEQYF; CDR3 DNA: TGTGCCAGCAGCTGGATGGGACGGACGTACGAGCAGTACTTC
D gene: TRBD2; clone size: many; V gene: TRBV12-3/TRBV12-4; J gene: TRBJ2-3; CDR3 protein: CASSLYGGGDTQYF; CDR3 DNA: TGTGCCAGCAGTTTATACGGGGGGGGGGATACGCAGTATTTT
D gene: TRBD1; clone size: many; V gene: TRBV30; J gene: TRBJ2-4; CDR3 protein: CAWRRTGRASAKNIQYF; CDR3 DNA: TGTGCCTGGAGAAGGACAGGCAGGGCATCGGCCAAAAACATTCAGTACTTC
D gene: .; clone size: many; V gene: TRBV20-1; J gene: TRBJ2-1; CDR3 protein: CSANTRDYNEQFF; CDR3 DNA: TGCAGTGCTAATACTAGAGACTACAATGAGCAGTTCTTC